This TCR beta chain comes out of a study of blood T cell repertoires in COVID-19. Study overall: COVID-19 samples, acute and convalescent, were from the United States, Italy and Spain. From T cells, B-cell-depleted T cells, or PBMCs came the material, which was cDNA or gDNA.

This CDR3 is 16 amino acids long. Germline V gene sequence: CDR1 LGHNA, CDR2 YSLEER. V lost 0 bases, J lost 5 bases, and 16 bases lay in between. Authors' processing steps: Reference gene primer amplification gave nucleated cell count estimates. This table comes from immunoSEQ multiplex PCR, and its TCRdb copy is limited to in-frame clones, with some not included. For V, J and clone size, that table is used; D and trimming come from the DNA. The table lists around 250,000 clones, 70% to 90% of them singletons, with around 2.2% in the top ten. The genes are TRBV4-3 and TRBJ1-2; D not resolved. Sequencing was carried out using peripheral blood. This clonotype was obtained from a young man who had recovered from COVID-19. The CDR3 loop is CASSQDAKGLAYGYTF. CDR3 nucleotides: TGCGCCAGCAGCCAAGACGCGAAGGGCCTAGCGTATGGCTACACCTTC.